This T cell receptor (beta chain) was retrieved from a study of T cell responses to AZD1222 COVID-19 vaccine. Overall study findings and caveats: Seropositive status at baseline applied to only a handful of AZD1222 recipients. It should be noted that donors were predominantly white British and more often female, and clonal diversity was possibly underestimated. Receipt of two AZD1222 doses was followed by a rise in Spike-specific TCR breadth and depth.

Clones were sequenced by immunoSEQ multiplex PCR, and TCRdb holds only the in-frame ones, with some missing. The sample lists some 130,000 clones, more than 85% seen once, with around 2.8% in the top ten. Details on this clone: Its antigen is not identified.

The sequences come from peripheral blood, collected on day 0 of AZD1222 vaccination. The clonotype was recovered from an adult in good health.

The CDR3 coding sequence is TGTGCCAGCAGCCAAGAGAAGAGGACAGGTTCTCGCAATCAGCCCCAGCATTTT. Its protein product is CASSQEKRTGSRNQPQHF. V is TRBV3-1 (or the pseudogene TRBV3-2) and J is TRBJ1-5; 7 nucleotides align to TRBD1. The CDR3 consists of 18 residues. Trimming cost V 0 bases and J 2 bases; bases outside gene matches: 10. Germline CDR1 reads LGHDT; CDR2 reads YNNKEL (reference sequence).